What follows are 2 T cell receptor beta chains derived from one specimen sequenced in a study of cytomegalovirus exposure and HLA in healthy donors. 60 Vbeta and 13 Jbeta primers were used in PCR. Sequencing used immunoSEQ multiplex PCR; TCRdb keeps in-frame clones, though not all of them. The repertoire holds some 170,000 clones, with 70% to 85% as singletons. Source material: PBMCs. The source is a human donor in good health.

The V and J genes are TRBV19 and TRBJ1-5; 12 bases fit TRBD1. V lost 7 bases and J lost 6; bases outside the gene matches: 10. Germline V CDR1 and CDR2: LNHDA, SQIVND (reference sequence). The CDR3 covers 16 residues. The CDR3 loop reads CASTSGTGGRSQPQHF. CDR3 coding DNA: TGTGCCAGTACCTCCGGGACAGGGGGCAGGAGTCAGCCCCAGCATTTT.

The J gene is TRBJ1-1, the V gene TRBV19; D gene unclear. The CDR3 contains 13 residues. CDR1 is LNHDA and CDR2 is SQIVND in the germline V gene (reference sequence). Trimming left V 5 bases short and J 7 bases short, with 14 bases between. The CDR3 is CASSPGLSYEAFF. The CDR3 DNA reads TGTGCCAGTAGTCCCGGACTCTCTTATGAAGCTTTCTTT.